A single sample gave rise to the 29 T cell receptor beta chains below, sequenced in a study of T cells expressing NK-cell markers. TCRdb re-called the 5' RACE reads and catalogs CDR3 proteins one per entry, DNA excluded. The record lists about 110,000 distinct CDR3 sequences, of which the ten most abundant hold about 18%. Input material: blood T cells: a sorted CD56 or NKG2C T cell subset, CD4+ or CD8+ T cells, or bulk PBMC T cells (not recorded which). The receptors here all came from a woman aged 18-70 years in good health.

This chain joins TRBV28 and TRBJ2-7; the TCRdb call, TRBD1, lacks DNA for checking. The CDR3 covers 13 residues. The germline V gene encodes CDR1 MDHEN and CDR2 SYDVKM. This CDR3 is CASTSGGRGEQYF.

V is TRBV6-2 or TRBV6-3 and J is TRBJ2-1; TCRdb gives TRBD2 as the D gene, but with no DNA this cannot be confirmed. The CDR3 consists of 14 residues. CDR1 and CDR2 (germline): MNHEY, SVGEGT. The CDR3 loop reads CASTSMGTFNEQFF.

The chain is built from TRBV11-2 and TRBJ1-4; the TCRdb call, TRBD1, lacks DNA for checking. The germline V gene has CDR1 SGHAT and CDR2 FQNNGV. The CDR3 runs 14 residues. Here the CDR3 reads CASSHWTGMEKLFF.

V usage is TRBV7-8 and J usage is TRBJ2-2. The germline CDR1 and CDR2 sequences are SGHVS and FQNEAQ. This CDR3 region has 14 residues. The CDR3 here is CASSPIENTGELFF.

This chain connects TRBV5-4 to TRBJ2-1. Germline V gene sequence: CDR1 SGHNT, CDR2 YYREEE (reference sequence). This CDR3 region has 12 residues. CDR3 region: CASTSGVNEQFF.

The chain employs TRBV28 and TRBJ2-7; the D call from TCRdb, TRBD1, cannot be confirmed without DNA. The CDR3 loop spans 16 amino acids. CDR1 MDHEN and CDR2 SYDVKM come from the germline V gene. The CDR3 is CASSLGVRGGVYEQYF.

This chain connects TRBV6-4 to TRBJ2-5. Germline V gene data show CDR1 as MRHNA and CDR2 as SNTAGT. This CDR3 has 12 amino acids. CDR3 loop: CASTTPMETQYF.

CDR3 sequence reads: CASSQDGAANTEAFF. The J gene is TRBJ1-1, the V gene TRBV4-3; TCRdb's D call of TRBD1 is untestable without DNA. This CDR3 has 15 amino acids. The germline gives CDR1 LGHNA, CDR2 YSLEER.

The V and J genes are TRBV4-3 and TRBJ1-1; TCRdb gives TRBD1 as the D gene, but with no DNA this cannot be confirmed. CDR3 length: 13 amino acids. CDR1 is LGHNA and CDR2 is YSLEER in the germline V gene. CDR3 protein: CASSQRQVSEAFF.

The chain links TRBV7-6 to TRBJ1-1. The CDR3 totals 13 residues. Germline CDR1 SGHVS, CDR2 FNYEAQ. The CDR3: CASSLDGLFEAFF.

The chain couples TRBV20-1 to TRBJ1-6. Germline V gene data show CDR1 as DFQATT and CDR2 as SNEGSKA (reference sequence). This CDR3 has 14 residues. The CDR3: CSARNPGYNSPLHF.

The chain joins TRBV29-1 to TRBJ2-1. This CDR3 has 11 amino acids. From germline, CDR1 is SQVTM and CDR2 ANQGSEA. CDR3 residues: CSVVEYNEQFF.

J is TRBJ2-2 and V is TRBV5-1; TCRdb's D call, TRBD2, is unchecked because there is no DNA. Per germline, CDR1 SGHRS and CDR2 YFSETQ. This CDR3 is built from 17 residues. The CDR3 is CASRRGLAGGDTGELFF.

The chain combines TRBV11-2 with TRBJ2-1. CDR1 and CDR2 from the germline V gene are SGHAT and FQNNGV. The CDR3 loop spans 15 amino acids. CDR3 loop: CASSFKHQQNHEQFF.

The gene calls are TRBV12-3 or TRBV12-4 and TRBJ1-6; without DNA, the TCRdb call of TRBD1 cannot be checked. CDR3 length: 15 residues. CDR3 residues: CASSRPGTGGQPLHF.

V is TRBV7-9 and J is TRBJ2-1; TCRdb proposes TRBD1, but this gene call is untestable without DNA. CDR1 is SEHNR, CDR2 FQNEAQ, per germline (reference sequence). There are 12 residues in the CDR3. The CDR3 region is CASSFPGHEQFF. Filled out from reference TRBV7-9 and TRBJ2-1, the complete variable domain reads DTGVSQNPRHKITKRGQNVTFRCDPISEHNRLYWYRQTLGQGPEFLTYFQNEAQLEKSRLLSDRFSAERPKGSFSTLEIQRTEQGDSAMYLCASSFPGHEQFFGPGTRLTVL.

The chain joins TRBV12-3 or TRBV12-4 to TRBJ1-5; TCRdb proposes TRBD1, but this gene call is untestable without DNA. This CDR3 contains 15 residues. The CDR3: CASSPDRGRDQPQHF.

V gene TRBV12-3 or TRBV12-4 combines with J gene TRBJ2-3; TCRdb gives TRBD2 as the D gene, but with no DNA this cannot be confirmed. The CDR3 sequence is 16 residues long. The CDR3 loop is CASSLMVAESTDTQYF.

CDR3 sequence reads: CSARDRGVWETQYF. V usage is TRBV20-1 and J usage is TRBJ2-5; there is no DNA to check the TCRdb D call of TRBD1. Germline CDR1 is DFQATT and CDR2 is SNEGSKA (reference sequence). The CDR3 totals 14 residues.

This chain connects TRBV29-1 to TRBJ1-1. This CDR3 is 13 amino acids long. The germline gives CDR1 SQVTM, CDR2 ANQGSEA. CDR3 region: CSVETDQNTEAFF.

The V and J genes are TRBV5-4 and TRBJ1-6. The CDR3 contains 12 residues. CDR1 is SGHNT and CDR2 is YYREEE in the germline V gene (reference sequence). The CDR3 reads CASSEFNSPLHF.

The chain combines TRBV12-3 or TRBV12-4 with TRBJ1-2; lacking DNA, the TRBD1 call made by TCRdb goes unchecked. The length of the CDR3 is 15 residues. The CDR3 protein is CASSRPTGTEGGYTF.

CDR3 protein: CSAEDRRYEQYF. The chain recombines TRBV20-1 with TRBJ2-7; TCRdb names TRBD1, which stays unverified in the absence of DNA. This CDR3 comprises 12 residues. CDR1 DFQATT and CDR2 SNEGSKA come from the germline V gene (reference sequence).

The V and J genes are TRBV7-9 and TRBJ1-1. CDR3 length equals 15 residues. The V gene's germline CDR1 is SEHNR and CDR2 FQNEAQ (reference sequence). The CDR3 reads CASSPIGHLNTEAFF.

This chain links TRBV6-1 with TRBJ2-2; the TRBD2 assignment by TCRdb is unverifiable without DNA. The V gene's germline CDR1 is MNHNS and CDR2 SASEGT. The CDR3 sequence is 18 residues long. CDR3 sequence reads: CASRPGLAGSTNTGELFF.

The genes are TRBV25-1 and TRBJ1-1; TCRdb calls TRBD1, which cannot be checked without DNA. Looked up from germline, CDR1 is MGHDK and CDR2 is SYGVNS. The CDR3 spans 13 residues. The CDR3 is CASSNRGQGEAFF.

The V and J genes are TRBV11-2 and TRBJ2-1; TCRdb selects TRBD2, and the lack of DNA leaves this call unchecked. The CDR3 contains 15 residues. The germline V gene has CDR1 SGHAT and CDR2 FQNNGV. The CDR3: CASSYSGGGYNEQFF.

The chain links TRBV10-2 to TRBJ1-1. Germline CDR1 WSHSY, CDR2 SAAADI. The CDR3 has 14 amino acids. This chain's CDR3 is CASSLDGMNTEAFF.

V gene TRBV7-2 combines with J gene TRBJ2-3; TCRdb names TRBD1, which stays unverified in the absence of DNA. The V gene's germline CDR1 is SGHTA and CDR2 FQGNSA. The CDR3 is 15 amino acids. CDR3 sequence: CASSRWAVGTDTQYF.